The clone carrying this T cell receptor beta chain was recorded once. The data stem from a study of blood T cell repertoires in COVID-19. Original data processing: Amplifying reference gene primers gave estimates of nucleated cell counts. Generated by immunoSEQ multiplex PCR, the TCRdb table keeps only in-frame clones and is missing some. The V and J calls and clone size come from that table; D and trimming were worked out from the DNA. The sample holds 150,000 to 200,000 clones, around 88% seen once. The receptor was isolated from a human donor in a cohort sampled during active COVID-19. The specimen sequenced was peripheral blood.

The DNA for the CDR3 is TGCAGTGCTAGTATCGAGACAGTGATCTCCTACGAGCAGTACTTC. Translated: CSASIETVISYEQYF. The chain employs TRBV20-1 and TRBJ2-7, with TRBD1 as a possible D gene (5 bases). This CDR3 is 15 amino acids long. The V and J ends lost 3 bases and 0 bases respectively, with 15 bases between them. CDR1 DFQATT and CDR2 SNEGSKA come from the germline V gene (reference sequence).